This T cell receptor beta chain originates from a study of molecular identifiers for immune sequencing clone quantification. Regarding the study as a whole: Effector cells had over 98% of their molecules in clones above 20 RNA copies, while naive cells had under 1%. Clone sizes could be underestimated for highly expanded clones when identical TCR molecules share a barcode.

This CDR3 comprises 19 residues. The ends lost 2 bases at V and 0 bases at J; junction bases unmatched: 8. The V gene's germline CDR1 is MGHDK and CDR2 SYGVNS. Previously published methods and listed TCR primers were used for the bulk TCR libraries. In TCRdb, the PCR reads were re-called with MiXCR into one record per CDR3 protein. The sample contains approximately 500,000 distinct CDR3 sequences, 20% to 25% of which appear only once. This clonotype has a handful of counts. Its specificity is unknown. The sequenced material came from naive CD8+ T cells from blood, with Jurkat cell RNA spiked in. Sample subset: FACS-sorted CD8+CD4-CCR7+CD45RA+ naive T cells. This sequence was found in a human donor in good health. Some libraries in this study had Jurkat cell RNA spiked in. The chain has TRBV25-1 and TRBJ2-1; 12 positions agree with TRBD2. The CDR3 protein is CASSETGLAGGSSYNEQFF. The DNA for the CDR3 is TGTGCCAGCAGTGAAACCGGGCTAGCGGGAGGGAGCTCCTACAATGAGCAGTTCTTC.